Each of the 15 T cell receptor beta chains below was sequenced from the same sample in a study of radiotherapy plus CTLA-4 blockade in lung cancer. Measured with immunoSEQ multiplex PCR; TCRdb has only the in-frame clones, and not every one. The sample lists some 64,000 clones, about 80% seen once, with approximately 4.4% in the top ten. The input for sequencing was peripheral blood, taken from a patient treated with radiotherapy plus ipilimumab. The receptors derive from a human donor with non-small cell lung cancer who had a complete response to radiotherapy plus ipilimumab.

V usage is TRBV2 and J usage is TRBJ2-7, with unresolved D. CDR3 length equals 10 residues. The V and J ends lost 8 bases and 2 bases respectively, with 4 bases between them. CDR1 and CDR2 from the germline V gene are SNHLY and FYNNEI. The CDR3 DNA follows: TGTGCCAGCCGAACCTACGAGCAGTACTTC. This encodes CASRTYEQYF.

The chain uses TRBV18 and TRBJ1-2; 9 bases match TRBD1. The germline V gene has CDR1 KGHSH and CDR2 LQKENI. With V trimmed by 4 bases and J by 6 bases, 21 bases remained unmatched. The CDR3 length is 19 residues. As DNA, the CDR3 is TGTGCCAGCTCACTTGCCACCCTTGGGACAGGGTCGCGCGGGGATGGCTACACCTTC. Translation gives CASSLATLGTGSRGDGYTF.

Comments on this clone: The same CDR3 is also encoded by other DNA sequences in this sample. The rearrangement links TRBV5-1 to TRBJ1-3; D gene uncertain. The CDR3 runs 16 residues. The V and J ends lost 4 bases and 0 bases respectively, with 14 bases between them. Germline CDR1 reads SGHRS; CDR2 reads YFSETQ. Written as DNA, the CDR3 is TGCGCCAGCAGCGTGGCTTCCGGGTCCTCTGGAAACACCATATATTTT. Protein: CASSVASGSSGNTIYF.

CDR3 sequence: CASSLAGEAYEQYV. CDR3 bases: TGTGCCAGCAGCTTAGCGGGGGAAGCCTACGAGCAGTACGTC. The chain couples TRBV7-2 to TRBJ2-7; either TRBD1 or TRBD2 may fit D (5 bases each). The germline V gene encodes CDR1 SGHTA and CDR2 FQGNSA. V was clipped by 0 bases and J by 2 bases, with 8 bases between them. There are 14 residues in the CDR3.

The CDR3 is CASSLFYTGTGGNQPQHF. For the CDR3, the DNA is TGTGCCAGCAGTTTATTCTACACCGGGACAGGGGGCAATCAGCCCCAGCATTTT. The rearrangement uses TRBV27 and TRBJ1-5; 10 bases map to TRBD1. Trimming at V came to 1 base and at J to 2 bases, leaving 8 bases not matched to a gene. This CDR3 is 18 amino acids long. The germline CDR1 and CDR2 sequences are MNHEY and SMNVEV (reference sequence).

Here the CDR3 reads CASHSSGGGPEAFF. The CDR3, as DNA: TGTGCCAGCCACTCCTCGGGGGGAGGGCCTGAAGCTTTCTTT. The V call is TRBV6-5, the J call TRBJ1-1; perhaps TRBD1 as D (5 bases). The CDR3 has 14 residues. V was cut by 8 bases and J by 6 bases, with 19 bases left in between. In germline, CDR1 is MNHEY, CDR2 SVGAGI.

The chain combines TRBV10-1 with TRBJ2-1, with 8 nucleotides matching TRBD2. J lost 2 bases, V lost 7 bases, and 19 bases had no gene match. CDR3 length: 19 amino acids. Germline V gene sequence: CDR1 WNHNN, CDR2 SYGVQD (reference sequence). CDR3 loop: CASNIPGVSQRGTYNEQFF. CDR3 sequence (DNA): TGCGCCAGCAACATACCGGGGGTTAGTCAGCGGGGGACCTACAATGAGCAGTTCTTC.

The chain joins TRBV10-2 to TRBJ2-2; 7 nucleotides line up with TRBD2. The CDR3 covers 17 residues. Germline CDR1 reads WSHSY; CDR2 reads SAAADI. The ends lost 0 bases at V and 1 base at J; junction bases unmatched: 5. The CDR3 DNA sequence: TGCGCCAGCAGTGAGTCGCCAGCGGGATGGAACACCGGGGAGCTGTTTTTT. Translation: CASSESPAGWNTGELFF.

The chain recombines TRBV10-1 with TRBJ2-3, with TRBD2 matching 9 bases. This CDR3 is built from 14 residues. The V gene's germline CDR1 is WNHNN and CDR2 SYGVQD (reference sequence). After removal of 5 bases from V and 1 base from J, the junction contained 1 base not matched to a gene. The CDR3 nucleotides read TGCGCCAGCAGTAGCGGGAGGCGCACAGATACGCAGTATTTT. Translating gives CASSSGRRTDTQYF.

J is TRBJ2-7 and V is TRBV7-8, with 11 bases identical to TRBD2. CDR3 length equals 16 residues. J was trimmed by 1 base and V by 5 bases; bases with no gene match: 7. The germline gives CDR1 SGHVS, CDR2 FQNEAQ. The CDR3: CASSIMTSGASYEQYF. The CDR3 nucleotides are TGTGCCAGCAGCATTATGACTAGCGGGGCATCCTACGAGCAGTACTTC.

The chain joins TRBV2 to TRBJ1-4; 9 bases match TRBD1. V lost 6 bases and J lost 8; bases outside the gene matches: 7. Germline V gene lookup returns CDR1 SNHLY and CDR2 FYNNEI. The CDR3 spans 14 residues. The CDR3 loop reads CASRPGQGGEKLFF. CDR3 sequence (DNA): TGTGCCAGCAGGCCGGGACAGGGTGGAGAAAAACTGTTTTTT.

This sequence joins TRBV19 and TRBJ1-5, with D unresolved. V was cut by 2 bases and J by 4 bases, with 9 bases left in between. The CDR3 has 14 residues. Germline V gene data show CDR1 as LNHDA and CDR2 as SQIVND (reference sequence). The CDR3 is CASSITGLNQPQHF. The CDR3 DNA reads as TGTGCCAGTAGTATAACGGGTTTGAATCAGCCCCAGCATTTT.

This rearrangement joins TRBV9 to TRBJ1-1; tentatively, D is TRBD1 (5 bases). The V and J ends lost 0 bases and 5 bases respectively, with 14 bases between them. Germline-derived CDR1 and CDR2 are SGDLS and YYNGEE. This CDR3 has 15 amino acids. DNA for the CDR3: TGTGCCAGCAGCGTAGGTGGAGGGGCAGGGACTGAAGCTTTCTTT. This encodes CASSVGGGAGTEAFF.

This rearrangement joins TRBV11-3 to TRBJ1-2; TRBD1 agrees at 7 bases. This CDR3 has 15 residues. V lost 5 bases and J lost 0; bases outside the gene matches: 6. Germline V gene lookup returns CDR1 SGHNT and CDR2 YENEEA. The CDR3 DNA sequence: TGTGCCAGCAGCGGCCGGGACAGAACTAACTATGGCTACACCTTC. Translating it yields CASSGRDRTNYGYTF. The full variable domain, with the rest looked up from reference TRBV11-3 and TRBJ1-2, is EAGVVQSPRYKIIEKKQPVAFWCNPISGHNTLYWYLQNLGQGPELLIRYENEEAVDDSQLPKDRFSAERLKGVDSTLKIQPAELGDSAVYLCASSGRDRTNYGYTFGSGTRLTVV.

The chain carries TRBV7-8 and TRBJ1-5; D is unresolved. Germline V gene lookup returns CDR1 SGHVS and CDR2 FQNEAQ. Trimming shortened V by 1 base and J by 4 bases, and 8 bases separated the two germline ends. The CDR3 is 14 residues long. The CDR3 loop reads CASSLGHENQPQHF. The CDR3 DNA is TGTGCCAGCAGCTTAGGGCACGAGAATCAGCCCCAGCATTTT.